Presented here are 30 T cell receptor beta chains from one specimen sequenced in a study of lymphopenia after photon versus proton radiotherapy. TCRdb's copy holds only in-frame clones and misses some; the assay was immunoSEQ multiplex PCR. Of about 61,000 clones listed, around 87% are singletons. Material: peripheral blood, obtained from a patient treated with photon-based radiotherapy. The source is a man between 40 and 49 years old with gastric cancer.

CDR3 protein: CASSAVGGNTIYF. The CDR3 bases are TGTGCCAGCAGCGCCGTGGGTGGAAACACCATATATTTT. The gene calls are TRBV7-2 and TRBJ1-3, with unresolved D. The CDR3 extends over 13 amino acids. Germline CDR1 SGHTA, CDR2 FQGNSA. Trimming removed 5 bases from V and 3 bases from J, with 8 bases in between.

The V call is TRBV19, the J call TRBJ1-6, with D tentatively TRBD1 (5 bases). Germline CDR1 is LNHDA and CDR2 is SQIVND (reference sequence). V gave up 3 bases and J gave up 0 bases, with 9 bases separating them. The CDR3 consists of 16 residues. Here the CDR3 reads CASSIAGSSYNSPLHF. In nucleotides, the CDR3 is TGTGCCAGTAGTATTGCAGGGAGCTCCTATAATTCACCCCTCCACTTT.

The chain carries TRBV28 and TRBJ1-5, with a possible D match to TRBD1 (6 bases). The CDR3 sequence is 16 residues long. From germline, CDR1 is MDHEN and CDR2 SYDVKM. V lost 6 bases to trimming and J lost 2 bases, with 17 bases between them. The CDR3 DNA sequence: TGTGCCAGCAGGCACCAAGGGGGGGAACGCAATCAGCCCCAGCATTTT. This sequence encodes CASRHQGGERNQPQHF.

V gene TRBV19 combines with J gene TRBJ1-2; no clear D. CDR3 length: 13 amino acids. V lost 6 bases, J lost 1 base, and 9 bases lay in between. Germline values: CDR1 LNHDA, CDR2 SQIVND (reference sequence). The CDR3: CASRSDNNYGYTF. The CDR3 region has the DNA TGTGCCAGTAGGTCTGACAATAACTATGGCTACACCTTC.

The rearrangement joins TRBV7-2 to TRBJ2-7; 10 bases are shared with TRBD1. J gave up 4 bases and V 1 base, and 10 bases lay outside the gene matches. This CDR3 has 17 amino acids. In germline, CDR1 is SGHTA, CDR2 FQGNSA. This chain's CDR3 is CASSLGPPGQGMYEQYF. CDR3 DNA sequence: TGTGCCAGCAGCTTAGGGCCCCCGGGACAGGGGATGTACGAGCAGTACTTC.

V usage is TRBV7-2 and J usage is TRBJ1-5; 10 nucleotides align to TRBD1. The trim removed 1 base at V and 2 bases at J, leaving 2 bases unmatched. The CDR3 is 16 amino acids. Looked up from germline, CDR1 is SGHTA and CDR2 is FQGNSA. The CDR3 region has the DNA TGTGCCAGCAGCTTAGGTGGGACAGGGGGCAATCAGCCCCAGCATTTT. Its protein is CASSLGGTGGNQPQHF. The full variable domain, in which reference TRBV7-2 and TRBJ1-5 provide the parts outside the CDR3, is GAGVSQSPSNKVTEKGKDVELRCDPISGHTALYWYRQSLGQGLEFLIYFQGNSAPDKSGLPSDRFSAERTGGSVSTLTIQRTQQEDSAVYLCASSLGGTGGNQPQHFGDGTRLSIL.

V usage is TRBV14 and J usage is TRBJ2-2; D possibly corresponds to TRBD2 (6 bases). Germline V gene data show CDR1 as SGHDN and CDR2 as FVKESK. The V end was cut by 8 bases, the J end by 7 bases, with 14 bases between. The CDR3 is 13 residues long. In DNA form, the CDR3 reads TGTGCCAGCTCGAACTGGGGAGGCGGGGAGCTGTTTTTT. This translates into CASSNWGGGELFF.

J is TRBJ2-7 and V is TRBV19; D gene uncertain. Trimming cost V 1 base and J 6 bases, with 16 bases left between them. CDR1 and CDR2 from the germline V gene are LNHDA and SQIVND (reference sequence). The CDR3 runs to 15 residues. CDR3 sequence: CASSIAATNPGEQYF. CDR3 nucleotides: TGTGCCAGTAGTATAGCCGCGACCAACCCGGGCGAGCAGTACTTC.

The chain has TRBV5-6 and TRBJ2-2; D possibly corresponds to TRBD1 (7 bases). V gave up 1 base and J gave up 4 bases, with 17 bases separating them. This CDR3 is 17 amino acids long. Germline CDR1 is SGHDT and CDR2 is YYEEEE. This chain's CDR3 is CASSLWQQGRFTGELFF. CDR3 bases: TGTGCCAGCAGCTTGTGGCAACAGGGGAGGTTCACCGGGGAGCTGTTTTTT.

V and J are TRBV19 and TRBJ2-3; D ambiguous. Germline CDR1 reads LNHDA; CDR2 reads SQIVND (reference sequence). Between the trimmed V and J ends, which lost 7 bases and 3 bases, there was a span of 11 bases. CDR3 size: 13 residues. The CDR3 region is CASKEDGTDTQYF. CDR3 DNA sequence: TGTGCCAGTAAGGAAGACGGAACAGATACGCAGTATTTT.

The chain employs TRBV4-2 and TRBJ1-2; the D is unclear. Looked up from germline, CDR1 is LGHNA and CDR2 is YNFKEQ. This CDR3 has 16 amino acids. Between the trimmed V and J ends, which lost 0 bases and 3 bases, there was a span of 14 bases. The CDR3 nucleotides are TGTGCCAGCAGCCAAGATCGGGTTTTCGGGGACTATGGCTACACCTTC. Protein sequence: CASSQDRVFGDYGYTF.

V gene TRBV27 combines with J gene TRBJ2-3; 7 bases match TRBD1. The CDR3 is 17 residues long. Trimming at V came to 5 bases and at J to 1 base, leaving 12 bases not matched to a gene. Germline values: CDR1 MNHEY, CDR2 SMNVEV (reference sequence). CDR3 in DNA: TGTGCCAGCAGTCCCGGGACAGCGTACTTGGGCACAGATACGCAGTATTTT. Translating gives CASSPGTAYLGTDTQYF.

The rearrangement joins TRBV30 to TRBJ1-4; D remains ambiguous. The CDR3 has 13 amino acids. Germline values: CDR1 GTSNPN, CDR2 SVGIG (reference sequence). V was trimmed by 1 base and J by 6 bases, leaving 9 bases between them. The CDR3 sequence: CAWSEVVHEKLFF. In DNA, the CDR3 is TGTGCCTGGAGTGAAGTCGTCCATGAAAAACTGTTTTTT.

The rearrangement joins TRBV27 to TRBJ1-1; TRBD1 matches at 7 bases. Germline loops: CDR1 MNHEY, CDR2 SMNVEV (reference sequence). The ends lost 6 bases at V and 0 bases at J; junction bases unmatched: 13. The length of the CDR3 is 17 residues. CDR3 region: CASSEGAERNLNTEAFF. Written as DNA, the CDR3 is TGTGCCAGCAGCGAGGGGGCAGAAAGAAACTTGAACACTGAAGCTTTCTTT.

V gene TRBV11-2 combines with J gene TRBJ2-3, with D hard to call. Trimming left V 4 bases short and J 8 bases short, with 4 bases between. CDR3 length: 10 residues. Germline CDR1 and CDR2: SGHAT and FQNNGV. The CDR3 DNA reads TGTGCCAGCAGCTCACCTACGCAGTATTTT. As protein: CASSSPTQYF.

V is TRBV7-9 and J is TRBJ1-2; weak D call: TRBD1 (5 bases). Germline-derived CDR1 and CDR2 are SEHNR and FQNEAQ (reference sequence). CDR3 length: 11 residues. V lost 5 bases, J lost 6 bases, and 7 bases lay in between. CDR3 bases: TGTGCCAGCAGCCGAGGGGATGGCTACACCTTC. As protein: CASSRGDGYTF. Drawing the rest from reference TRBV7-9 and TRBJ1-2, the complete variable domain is DTGVSQNPRHKITKRGQNVTFRCDPISEHNRLYWYRQTLGQGPEFLTYFQNEAQLEKSRLLSDRFSAERPKGSFSTLEIQRTEQGDSAMYLCASSRGDGYTFGSGTRLTVV.

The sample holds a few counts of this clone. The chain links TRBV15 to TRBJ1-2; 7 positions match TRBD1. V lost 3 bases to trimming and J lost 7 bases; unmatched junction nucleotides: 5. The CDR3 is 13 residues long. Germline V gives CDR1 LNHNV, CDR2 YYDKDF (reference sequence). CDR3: CATSSRQGSGYTF. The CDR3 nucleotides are TGTGCCACCAGCAGCCGACAGGGTTCTGGCTACACCTTC.

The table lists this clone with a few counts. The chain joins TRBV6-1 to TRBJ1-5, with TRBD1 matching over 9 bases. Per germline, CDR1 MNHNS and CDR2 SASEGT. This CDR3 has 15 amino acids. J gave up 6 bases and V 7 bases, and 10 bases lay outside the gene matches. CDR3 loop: CASKGRDRVTQPQHF. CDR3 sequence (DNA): TGTGCCAGCAAAGGCCGGGACAGGGTGACTCAGCCCCAGCATTTT.

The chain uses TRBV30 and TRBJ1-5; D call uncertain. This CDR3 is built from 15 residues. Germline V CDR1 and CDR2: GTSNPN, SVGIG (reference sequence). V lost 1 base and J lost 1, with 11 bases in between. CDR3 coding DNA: TGTGCCTGGAGTGGGCGGGGAGGGAGCAATCAGCCCCAGCATTTT. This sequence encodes CAWSGRGGSNQPQHF.

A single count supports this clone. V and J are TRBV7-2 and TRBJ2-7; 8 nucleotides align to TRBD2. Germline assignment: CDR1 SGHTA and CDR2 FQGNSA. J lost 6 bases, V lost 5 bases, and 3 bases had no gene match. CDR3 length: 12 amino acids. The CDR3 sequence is CASSMRGAEQYF. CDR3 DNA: TGTGCCAGCAGCATGCGGGGGGCCGAGCAGTACTTC.

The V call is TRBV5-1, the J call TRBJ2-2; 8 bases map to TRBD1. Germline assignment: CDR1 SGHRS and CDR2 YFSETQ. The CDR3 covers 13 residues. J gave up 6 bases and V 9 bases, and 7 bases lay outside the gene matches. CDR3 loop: CATATGAAGELFF. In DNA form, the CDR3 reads TGCGCCACCGCGACAGGGGCGGCCGGGGAGCTGTTTTTT.

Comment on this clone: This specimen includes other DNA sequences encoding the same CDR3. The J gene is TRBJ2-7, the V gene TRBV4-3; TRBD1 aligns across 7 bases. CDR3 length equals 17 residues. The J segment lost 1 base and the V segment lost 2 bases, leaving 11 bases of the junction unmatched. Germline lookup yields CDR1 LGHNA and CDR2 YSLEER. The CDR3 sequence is CASSQIRARGLSYEQYF. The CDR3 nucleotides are TGCGCCAGCAGCCAAATTCGTGCAAGGGGGCTGTCCTACGAGCAGTACTTC.

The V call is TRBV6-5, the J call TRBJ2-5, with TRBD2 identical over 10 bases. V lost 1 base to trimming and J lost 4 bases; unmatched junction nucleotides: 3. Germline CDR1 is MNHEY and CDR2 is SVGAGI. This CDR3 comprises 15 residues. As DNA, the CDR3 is TGTGCCAGCAGTTACTGGACTAGCGGAGCAGAGACCCAGTACTTC. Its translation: CASSYWTSGAETQYF.

This chain's CDR3 is CATSRLVRWGDQETQYF. CDR3 bases: TGTGCCACCAGCAGGTTGGTGAGATGGGGGGATCAAGAGACCCAGTACTTC. V and J are TRBV15 and TRBJ2-5; tentative D call: TRBD2 (6 bases). The CDR3 runs to 17 residues. The germline CDR1 and CDR2 sequences are LNHNV and YYDKDF (reference sequence). Between the trimmed V and J ends, which lost 3 bases and 2 bases, there was a span of 19 bases.

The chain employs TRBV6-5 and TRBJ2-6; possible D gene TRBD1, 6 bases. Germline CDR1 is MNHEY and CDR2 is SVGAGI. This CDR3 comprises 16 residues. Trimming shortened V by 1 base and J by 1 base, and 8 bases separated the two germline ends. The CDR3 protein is CASSYLGGSGANVLTF. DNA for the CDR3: TGTGCCAGCAGTTACTTAGGGGGTTCTGGGGCCAACGTCCTGACTTTC.

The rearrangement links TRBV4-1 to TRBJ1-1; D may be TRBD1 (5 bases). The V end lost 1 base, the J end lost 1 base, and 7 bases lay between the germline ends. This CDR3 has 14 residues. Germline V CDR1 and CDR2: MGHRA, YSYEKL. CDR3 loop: CASSQGQKNTEAFF. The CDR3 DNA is TGCGCCAGCAGCCAAGGACAGAAGAACACTGAAGCTTTCTTT.

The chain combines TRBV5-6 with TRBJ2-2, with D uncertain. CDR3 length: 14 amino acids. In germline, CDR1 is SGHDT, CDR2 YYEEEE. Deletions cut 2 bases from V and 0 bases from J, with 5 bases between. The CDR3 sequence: CASSLSPNTGELFF. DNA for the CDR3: TGTGCCAGCAGCTTAAGTCCGAACACCGGGGAGCTGTTTTTT.

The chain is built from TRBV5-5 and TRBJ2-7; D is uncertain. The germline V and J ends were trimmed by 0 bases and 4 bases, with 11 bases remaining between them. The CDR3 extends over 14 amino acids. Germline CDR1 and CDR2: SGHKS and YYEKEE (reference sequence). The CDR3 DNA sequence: TGTGCCAGCAGCTTGGGCCCTGAGTCTTACGAGCAGTACTTC. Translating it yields CASSLGPESYEQYF.

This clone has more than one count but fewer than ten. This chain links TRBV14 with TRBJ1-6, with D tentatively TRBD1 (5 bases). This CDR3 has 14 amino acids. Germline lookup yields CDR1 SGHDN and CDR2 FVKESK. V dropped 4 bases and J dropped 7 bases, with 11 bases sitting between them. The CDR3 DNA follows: TGTGCCAGCAGCCTACCAGGGAGAAATTCACCCCTCCACTTT. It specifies CASSLPGRNSPLHF.

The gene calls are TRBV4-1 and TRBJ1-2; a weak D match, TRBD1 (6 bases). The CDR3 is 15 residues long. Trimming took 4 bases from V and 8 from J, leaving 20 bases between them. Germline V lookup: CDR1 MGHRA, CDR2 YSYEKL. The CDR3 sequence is CASSLSYGGEGGYTF. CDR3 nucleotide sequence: TGCGCCAGCAGCCTTTCGTACGGGGGCGAGGGAGGCTACACCTTC.